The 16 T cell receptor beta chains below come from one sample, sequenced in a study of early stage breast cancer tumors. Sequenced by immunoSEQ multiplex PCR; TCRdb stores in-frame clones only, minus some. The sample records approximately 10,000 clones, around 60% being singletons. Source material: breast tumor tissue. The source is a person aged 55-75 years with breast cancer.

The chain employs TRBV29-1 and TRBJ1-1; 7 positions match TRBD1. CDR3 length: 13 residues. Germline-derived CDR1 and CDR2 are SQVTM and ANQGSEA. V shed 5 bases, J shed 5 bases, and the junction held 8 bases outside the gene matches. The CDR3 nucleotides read TGCAGCGTTCTCGAGGGGGCTCTAACTGAAGCTTTCTTT. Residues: CSVLEGALTEAFF.

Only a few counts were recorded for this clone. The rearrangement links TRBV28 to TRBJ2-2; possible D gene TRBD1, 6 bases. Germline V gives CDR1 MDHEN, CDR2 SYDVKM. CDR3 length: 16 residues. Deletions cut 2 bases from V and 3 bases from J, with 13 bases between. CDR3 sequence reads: CASSLRQVGYTGELFF. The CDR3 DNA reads TGTGCCAGCAGTTTACGACAGGTGGGGTACACCGGGGAGCTGTTTTTT.

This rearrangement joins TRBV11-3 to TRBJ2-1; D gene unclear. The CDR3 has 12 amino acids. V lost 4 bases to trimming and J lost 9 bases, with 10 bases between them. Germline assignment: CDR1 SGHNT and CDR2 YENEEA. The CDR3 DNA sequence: TGTGCCAGCAGCTCCCCTTTAGGTGAGCAGTTCTTC. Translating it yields CASSSPLGEQFF.

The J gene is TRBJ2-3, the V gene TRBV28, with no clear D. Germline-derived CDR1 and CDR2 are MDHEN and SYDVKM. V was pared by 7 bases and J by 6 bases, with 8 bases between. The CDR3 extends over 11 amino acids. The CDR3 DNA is TGTGCCAGCACTCTACGTGATACGCAGTATTTT. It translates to CASTLRDTQYF. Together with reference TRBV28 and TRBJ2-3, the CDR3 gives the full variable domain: DVKVTQSSRYLVKRTGEKVFLECVQDMDHENMFWYRQDPGLGLRLIYFSYDVKMKEKGDIPEGYSVSREKKERFSLILESASTNQTSMYLCASTLRDTQYFGPGTRLTVL.

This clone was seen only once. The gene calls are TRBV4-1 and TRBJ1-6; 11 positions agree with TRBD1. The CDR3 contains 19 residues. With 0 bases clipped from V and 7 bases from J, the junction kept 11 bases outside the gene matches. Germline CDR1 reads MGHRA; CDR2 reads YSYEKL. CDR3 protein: CASSQDQTGTGGTNSPLHF. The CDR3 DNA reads TGCGCCAGCAGCCAAGATCAAACCGGGACAGGGGGTACGAATTCACCCCTCCACTTT.

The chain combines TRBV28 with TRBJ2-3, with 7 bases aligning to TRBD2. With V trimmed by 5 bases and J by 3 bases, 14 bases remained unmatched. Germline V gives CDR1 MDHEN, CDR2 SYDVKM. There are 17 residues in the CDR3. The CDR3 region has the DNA TGTGCCAGCAGTCCGTTGGTGGCCAGCGGGGCGACAGATACGCAGTATTTT. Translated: CASSPLVASGATDTQYF.

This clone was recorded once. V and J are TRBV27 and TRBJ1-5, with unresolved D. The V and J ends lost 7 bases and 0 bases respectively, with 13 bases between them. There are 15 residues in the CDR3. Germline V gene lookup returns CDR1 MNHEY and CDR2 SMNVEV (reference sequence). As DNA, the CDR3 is TGTGCCAGCATCCTAAGGTGGGATAGCAATCAGCCCCAGCATTTT. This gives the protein CASILRWDSNQPQHF.

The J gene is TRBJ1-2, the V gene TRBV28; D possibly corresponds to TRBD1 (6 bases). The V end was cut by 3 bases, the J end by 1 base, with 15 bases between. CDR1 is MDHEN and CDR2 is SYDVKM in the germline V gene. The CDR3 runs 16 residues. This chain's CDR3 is CASSLGGSISNYGYTF. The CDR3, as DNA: TGTGCCAGCAGTTTGGGGGGCTCTATCAGTAACTATGGCTACACCTTC.

CDR3 protein: CASRQTAQETQYF. In nucleotides, the CDR3 is TGTGCCAGTAGACAGACAGCGCAAGAGACCCAGTACTTC. The chain joins TRBV19 to TRBJ2-5, with D maybe TRBD1 (5 bases). The CDR3 sequence is 13 residues long. Germline values: CDR1 LNHDA, CDR2 SQIVND (reference sequence). Trimming took off 6 bases at V and 2 bases at J, with 10 bases between the two ends. The variable domain in full, with the rest retrieved from reference TRBV19 and TRBJ2-5, is DGGITQSPKYLFRKEGQNVTLSCEQNLNHDAMYWYRQDPGQGLRLIYYSQIVNDFQKGDIAEGYSVSREKKESFPLTVTSAQKNPTAFYLCASRQTAQETQYFGPGTRLLVL.

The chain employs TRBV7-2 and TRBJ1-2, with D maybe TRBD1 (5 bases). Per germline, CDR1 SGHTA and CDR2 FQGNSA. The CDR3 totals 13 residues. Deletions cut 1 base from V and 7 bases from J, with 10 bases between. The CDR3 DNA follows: TGTGCCAGCAGCTTAGGCCAGGGTCGTGGCTACACCTTC. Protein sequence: CASSLGQGRGYTF.

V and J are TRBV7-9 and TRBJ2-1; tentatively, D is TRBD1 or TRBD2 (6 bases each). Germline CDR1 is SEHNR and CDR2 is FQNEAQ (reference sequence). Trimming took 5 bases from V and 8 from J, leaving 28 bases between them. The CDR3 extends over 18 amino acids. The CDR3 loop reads CASSRFRWGALLGDEQFF. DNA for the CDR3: TGTGCCAGCAGCCGCTTCCGGTGGGGGGCCCTCCTAGGGGATGAGCAGTTCTTC.

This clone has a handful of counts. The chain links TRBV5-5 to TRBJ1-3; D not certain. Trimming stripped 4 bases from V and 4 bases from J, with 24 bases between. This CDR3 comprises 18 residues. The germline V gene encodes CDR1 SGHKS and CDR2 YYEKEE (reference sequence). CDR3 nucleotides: TGTGCCAGCAGCCCCGGTACAGAGGGTCTAAGGACGGGAAACACCATATATTTT. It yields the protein CASSPGTEGLRTGNTIYF.

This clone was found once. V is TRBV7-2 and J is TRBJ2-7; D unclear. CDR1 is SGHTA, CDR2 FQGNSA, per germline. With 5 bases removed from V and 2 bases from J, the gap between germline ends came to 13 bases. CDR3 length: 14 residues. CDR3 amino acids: CASSPLAATYEQYF. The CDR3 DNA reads TGTGCCAGCAGCCCTCTGGCGGCCACCTACGAGCAGTACTTC.

The CDR3 loop is CASSMQQNTEAFF. The DNA of the CDR3 is TGTGCCAGTAGTATGCAGCAGAACACTGAAGCTTTCTTT. The chain employs TRBV19 and TRBJ1-1; D is undetermined. The germline V and J ends were trimmed by 3 bases and 1 base, with 6 bases remaining between them. The germline CDR1 and CDR2 sequences are LNHDA and SQIVND (reference sequence). This CDR3 has 13 residues.

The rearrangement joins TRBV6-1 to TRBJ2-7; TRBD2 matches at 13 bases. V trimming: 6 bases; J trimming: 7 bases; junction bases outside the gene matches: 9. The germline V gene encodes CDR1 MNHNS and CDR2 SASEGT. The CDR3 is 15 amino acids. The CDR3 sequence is CASRFGTSGVGEQYF. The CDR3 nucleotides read TGTGCCAGCAGGTTTGGGACTAGCGGGGTTGGGGAGCAGTACTTC.

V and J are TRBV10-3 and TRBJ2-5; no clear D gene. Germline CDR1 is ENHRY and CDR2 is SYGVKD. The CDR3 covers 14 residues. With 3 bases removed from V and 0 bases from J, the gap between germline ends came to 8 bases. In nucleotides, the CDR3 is TGTGCCATCAGTGACCCAGTGTACCAAGAGACCCAGTACTTC. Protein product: CAISDPVYQETQYF.